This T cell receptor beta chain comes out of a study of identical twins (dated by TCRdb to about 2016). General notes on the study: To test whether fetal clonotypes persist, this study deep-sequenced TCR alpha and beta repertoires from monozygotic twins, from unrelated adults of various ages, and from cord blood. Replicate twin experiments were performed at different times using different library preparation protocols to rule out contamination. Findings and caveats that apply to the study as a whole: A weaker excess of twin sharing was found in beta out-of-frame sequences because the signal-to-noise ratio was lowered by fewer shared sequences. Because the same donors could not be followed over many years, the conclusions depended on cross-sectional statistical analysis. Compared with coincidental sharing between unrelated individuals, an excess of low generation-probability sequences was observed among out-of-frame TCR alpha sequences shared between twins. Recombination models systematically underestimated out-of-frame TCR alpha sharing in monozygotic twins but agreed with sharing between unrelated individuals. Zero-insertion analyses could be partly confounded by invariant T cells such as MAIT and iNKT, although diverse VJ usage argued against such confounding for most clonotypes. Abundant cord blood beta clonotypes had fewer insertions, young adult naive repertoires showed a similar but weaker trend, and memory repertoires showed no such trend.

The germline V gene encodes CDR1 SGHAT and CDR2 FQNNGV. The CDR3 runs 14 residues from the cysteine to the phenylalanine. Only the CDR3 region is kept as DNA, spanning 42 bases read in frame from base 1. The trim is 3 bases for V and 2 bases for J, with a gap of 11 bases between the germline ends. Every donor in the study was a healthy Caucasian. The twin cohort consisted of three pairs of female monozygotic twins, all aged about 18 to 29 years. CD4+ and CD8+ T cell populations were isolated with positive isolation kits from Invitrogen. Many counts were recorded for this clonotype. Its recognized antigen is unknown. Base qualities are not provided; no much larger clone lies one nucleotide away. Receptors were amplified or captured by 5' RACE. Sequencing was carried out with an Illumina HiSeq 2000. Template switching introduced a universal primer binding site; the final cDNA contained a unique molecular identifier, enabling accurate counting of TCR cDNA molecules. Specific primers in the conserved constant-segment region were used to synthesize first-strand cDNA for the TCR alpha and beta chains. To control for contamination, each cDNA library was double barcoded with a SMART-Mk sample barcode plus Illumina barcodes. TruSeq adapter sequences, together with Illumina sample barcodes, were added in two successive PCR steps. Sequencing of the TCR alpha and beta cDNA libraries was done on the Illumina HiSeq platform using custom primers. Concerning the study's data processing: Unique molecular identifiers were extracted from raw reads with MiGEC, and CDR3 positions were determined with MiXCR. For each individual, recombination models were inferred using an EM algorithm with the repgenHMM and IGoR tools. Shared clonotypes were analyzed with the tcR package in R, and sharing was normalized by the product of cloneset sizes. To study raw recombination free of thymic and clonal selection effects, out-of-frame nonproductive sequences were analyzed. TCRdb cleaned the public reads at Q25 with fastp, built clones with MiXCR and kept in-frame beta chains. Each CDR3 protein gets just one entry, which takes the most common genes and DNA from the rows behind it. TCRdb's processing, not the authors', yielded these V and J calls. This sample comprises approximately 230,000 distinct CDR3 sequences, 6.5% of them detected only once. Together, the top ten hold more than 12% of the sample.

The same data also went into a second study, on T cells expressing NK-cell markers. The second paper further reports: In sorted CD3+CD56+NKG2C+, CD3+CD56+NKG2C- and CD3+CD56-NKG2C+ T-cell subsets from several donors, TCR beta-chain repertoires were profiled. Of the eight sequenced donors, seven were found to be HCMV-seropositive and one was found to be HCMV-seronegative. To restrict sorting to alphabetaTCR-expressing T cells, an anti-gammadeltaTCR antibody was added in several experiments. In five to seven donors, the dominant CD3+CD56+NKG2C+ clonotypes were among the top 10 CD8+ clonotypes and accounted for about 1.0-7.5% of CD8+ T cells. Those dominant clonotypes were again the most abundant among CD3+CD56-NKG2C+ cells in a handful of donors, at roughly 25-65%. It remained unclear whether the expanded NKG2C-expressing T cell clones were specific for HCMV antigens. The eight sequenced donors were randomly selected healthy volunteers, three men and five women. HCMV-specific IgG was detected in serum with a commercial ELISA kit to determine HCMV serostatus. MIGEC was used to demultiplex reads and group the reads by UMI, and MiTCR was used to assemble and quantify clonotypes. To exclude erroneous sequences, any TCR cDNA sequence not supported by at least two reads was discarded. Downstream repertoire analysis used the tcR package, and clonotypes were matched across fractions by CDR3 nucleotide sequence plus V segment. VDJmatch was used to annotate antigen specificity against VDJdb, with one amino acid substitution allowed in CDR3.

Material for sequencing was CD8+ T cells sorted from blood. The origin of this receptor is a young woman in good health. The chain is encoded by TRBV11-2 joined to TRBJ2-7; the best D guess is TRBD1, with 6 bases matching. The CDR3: CASSFGRGPYEQYF. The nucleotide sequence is TGTGCCAGCAGCTTTGGCAGGGGACCCTACGAGCAGTACTTC.